These 14 T cell receptor beta chains share one sample of origin, sequenced in a study of PD-1 blockade in classical Hodgkin lymphoma. After autologous stem cell transplantation all patients relapsed, and prior brentuximab vedotin exposure differed between cohorts. Generated by immunoSEQ multiplex PCR, the TCRdb table keeps only in-frame clones and is missing some. Counted here are about 9,900 clones, around nine tenths occurring once; the ten biggest clones make up roughly an eighth. Sequenced material: peripheral blood mononuclear cells (PBMCs), taken at baseline. These TCRs come from a human donor with classical Hodgkin lymphoma.

This chain uses TRBV2 with TRBJ1-1; D not certain. The length of the CDR3 is 13 residues. Germline loops: CDR1 SNHLY, CDR2 FYNNEI. V was trimmed by 2 bases and J by 3 bases, leaving 7 bases between them. CDR3 sequence (DNA): TGTGCCAGCAGTGAACTCGAGGACACTGAAGCTTTCTTT. Residues: CASSELEDTEAFF.

Notes on this clone: At one end, the junction sequence differs from germline, possibly due to a read error. V is TRBV7-7 and J is TRBJ2-7; no firm D call. The CDR3 has 13 residues. In germline, CDR1 is SSHAT, CDR2 FNYEAQ (reference sequence). CDR3 nucleotides: TGTGCTAGCAGCTTCCGGGTCGGCTACGAGCAGTACTTC. It yields the protein CASSFRVGYEQYF.

This chain links TRBV4-1 with TRBJ2-3; no firm D call. CDR1 is MGHRA, CDR2 YSYEKL, per germline. The CDR3 spans 11 residues. Trimming took 3 bases from V and 9 from J, leaving 7 bases between them. This CDR3 is CASSHSDTQYF. As DNA, the CDR3 is TGCGCCAGCAGCCACTCGGACACGCAGTATTTT.

The V call is TRBV27, the J call TRBJ2-7; perhaps TRBD1 as D (6 bases). Germline lookup yields CDR1 MNHEY and CDR2 SMNVEV (reference sequence). This CDR3 is 14 amino acids long. V was shortened by 8 bases and J by 6 bases, with 20 bases between the two germline ends. CDR3 sequence: CASQSQGLRVEQYF. CDR3 in DNA: TGTGCCAGCCAAAGCCAGGGGCTCCGAGTCGAGCAGTACTTC.

V and J are TRBV20-1 and TRBJ2-7; D perhaps matches TRBD2 (5 bases). Trimming took off 7 bases at V and 2 bases at J, with 6 bases between the two ends. The germline gives CDR1 DFQATT, CDR2 SNEGSKA (reference sequence). The CDR3 length is 10 residues. CDR3 region: CSVGAYEQYF. CDR3 nucleotide sequence: TGCAGTGTCGGGGCCTACGAGCAGTACTTC.

The chain uses TRBV5-1 and TRBJ2-6; D possibly uses TRBD1 or TRBD2 (5 bases each). In germline, CDR1 is SGHRS, CDR2 YFSETQ. This CDR3 spans 18 amino acids. V lost 0 bases and J 1 base, leaving 14 bases between the germline ends. The CDR3 coding sequence is TGCGCCAGCAGCTTGGCGGTGGGGGATTATTCTGGGGCCAACGTCCTGACTTTC. Translating it yields CASSLAVGDYSGANVLTF.

The CDR3 DNA is TGTGCCAGCTCACCACCTCAGGGGGCGCACACCGGGGAGCTGTTTTTT. As protein: CASSPPQGAHTGELFF. The rearrangement links TRBV18 to TRBJ2-2; 8 positions agree with TRBD1. Per germline, CDR1 KGHSH and CDR2 LQKENI. The CDR3 length is 16 residues. V lost 0 bases to trimming and J lost 3 bases; unmatched junction nucleotides: 3.

This clone has more than one count but fewer than ten. The chain links TRBV7-2 to TRBJ2-3, with D perhaps matching TRBD2 (6 bases). Germline V gene lookup returns CDR1 SGHTA and CDR2 FQGNSA. Trimming shortened V by 5 bases and J by 4 bases, and 13 bases separated the two germline ends. This CDR3 is 14 amino acids long. CDR3 region: CASSRGLIPDTQYF. CDR3 nucleotides: TGTGCCAGCAGCCGCGGACTAATCCCAGATACGCAGTATTTT. Complete variable domain (other parts from reference TRBV7-2 and TRBJ2-3): GAGVSQSPSNKVTEKGKDVELRCDPISGHTALYWYRQSLGQGLEFLIYFQGNSAPDKSGLPSDRFSAERTGGSVSTLTIQRTQQEDSAVYLCASSRGLIPDTQYFGPGTRLTVL.

The chain links TRBV7-9 to TRBJ2-5; D perhaps matches TRBD1 (5 bases). Germline loops: CDR1 SEHNR, CDR2 FQNEAQ (reference sequence). V dropped 6 bases and J dropped 5 bases, with 25 bases sitting between them. This CDR3 has 17 amino acids. CDR3 sequence (DNA): TGTGCCAGCAGTGAAAAATCAGGGATCATCGTCGACGAGACCCAGTACTTC. It translates to CASSEKSGIIVDETQYF. The full variable domain, in which reference TRBV7-9 and TRBJ2-5 provide the parts outside the CDR3, is DTGVSQNPRHKITKRGQNVTFRCDPISEHNRLYWYRQTLGQGPEFLTYFQNEAQLEKSRLLSDRFSAERPKGSFSTLEIQRTEQGDSAMYLCASSEKSGIIVDETQYFGPGTRLLVL.

The chain combines TRBV6-4 with TRBJ2-2, with 9 bases fitting TRBD2. The CDR3 contains 16 residues. Germline CDR1 reads MRHNA; CDR2 reads SNTAGT. The ends lost 5 bases at V and 0 bases at J; junction bases unmatched: 4. The CDR3 DNA follows: TGTGCCAGCAGTCGATTAGCGGGAGCGAACACCGGGGAGCTGTTTTTT. Its translation is CASSRLAGANTGELFF.

The V call is TRBV7-6, the J call TRBJ2-1; 7 bases are shared with TRBD2. The germline V gene has CDR1 SGHVS and CDR2 FNYEAQ. V lost 6 bases to trimming and J lost 1 base; unmatched junction nucleotides: 3. This CDR3 region has 14 residues. As DNA, the CDR3 is TGTGCCAGCAGTCTAGCGGAATCCTACAATGAGCAGTTCTTC. Amino acids: CASSLAESYNEQFF. The entire variable domain, with the rest obtained from reference TRBV7-6 and TRBJ2-1, is as follows: GAGVSQSPRYKVTKRGQDVALRCDPISGHVSLYWYRQALGQGPEFLTYFNYEAQQDKSGLPNDRFSAERPEGSISTLTIQRTEQRDSAMYRCASSLAESYNEQFFGPGTRLTVL.

V usage is TRBV10-1 and J usage is TRBJ2-5; 9 bases match TRBD1. Losses at the gene ends were 6 bases for V and 8 bases for J; bases not matched to a gene: 10. The CDR3 runs to 14 residues. Germline V gene sequence: CDR1 WNHNN, CDR2 SYGVQD (reference sequence). CDR3 in DNA: TGCGCCAGCAGAAAGGGGGACAGGGCGCGAACCCAGTACTTC. It is translated as CASRKGDRARTQYF.

The count of this clone is one. J is TRBJ1-6 and V is TRBV28, with a possible D match to TRBD1 (5 bases). The V end was cut by 5 bases, the J end by 3 bases, with 11 bases between. CDR1 MDHEN and CDR2 SYDVKM come from the germline V gene. The CDR3 spans 15 residues. CDR3: CASSPGNSYNSPLHF. The CDR3 DNA sequence: TGTGCCAGCAGTCCAGGGAACAGCTATAATTCACCCCTCCACTTT.

The chain carries TRBV30 and TRBJ2-7; 7 bases line up with TRBD2. Unmatched junction bases numbered 11, after V lost 5 bases and J lost 7 bases. CDR1 and CDR2 from the germline V gene are GTSNPN and SVGIG (reference sequence). This CDR3 has 13 amino acids. As DNA, the CDR3 is TGTGCCTGGGCCCCAGCGGGACGCGGGGAGCAGTACTTC. Encoded protein: CAWAPAGRGEQYF.